One and the same sample provided the 23 T cell receptor beta chains below, sequenced in a study of cytomegalovirus exposure and HLA in healthy donors. Generated by immunoSEQ multiplex PCR, the TCRdb table keeps only in-frame clones and is missing some. The table includes more than 95,000 clones, 89% detected once. The sample was PBMCs. These TCRs come from a woman between 18 and 30 years old in good health and CMV-seronegative.

This clone was detected only a few times. This chain connects TRBV6-5 to TRBJ2-2; 8 bases are shared with TRBD1. Germline CDR1 and CDR2: MNHEY and SVGAGI. The CDR3 runs 15 residues. V lost 6 bases, J lost 1 base, and 4 bases stayed unmatched. The CDR3 loop is CASRLGTGNTGELFF. The CDR3 DNA reads TGTGCCAGCAGACTCGGGACAGGGAACACCGGGGAGCTGTTTTTT.

This clone is a singleton in its sample. The V and J genes are TRBV6-5 and TRBJ1-2; TRBD1 aligns across 9 bases. V lost 2 bases, J lost 7 bases, and 5 bases stayed unmatched. Germline V CDR1 and CDR2: MNHEY, SVGAGI. CDR3 length equals 14 residues. CDR3 sequence: CASSYDRGVGGYTF. CDR3 sequence (DNA): TGTGCCAGCAGTTACGACAGGGGGGTGGGTGGCTACACCTTC.

V gene TRBV6-5 combines with J gene TRBJ2-1, with 7 bases matching TRBD2. Germline CDR1 reads MNHEY; CDR2 reads SVGAGI. The J segment lost 8 bases and the V segment lost 3 bases, leaving 13 bases of the junction unmatched. This CDR3 comprises 16 residues. CDR3 amino acids: CASSYRERERWHEQFF. The DNA for the CDR3 is TGTGCCAGCAGTTATAGGGAGCGGGAAAGGTGGCATGAGCAGTTCTTC.

This clone was detected a few times. The gene calls are TRBV6-6 and TRBJ1-1; D may be TRBD1 (6 bases). CDR1 and CDR2 from the germline V gene are MNHNY and SVGAGI (reference sequence). Trimming left V 6 bases short and J 6 bases short, with 11 bases between. The CDR3 totals 12 residues. In nucleotides, the CDR3 is TGTGCCAGCAGACAGGGTCCGGCTGAAGCTTTCTTT. Translated, it gives CASRQGPAEAFF.

The CDR3 protein is CASSLSPPLEQFF. The CDR3 DNA follows: TGCGCCAGCAGCTTGTCTCCCCCCCTTGAGCAGTTCTTC. The rearrangement joins TRBV5-1 to TRBJ2-1; no firm D call. The CDR3 loop spans 13 amino acids. The germline CDR1 and CDR2 sequences are SGHRS and YFSETQ. V dropped 1 base and J dropped 9 bases, with 11 bases sitting between them. The full variable domain, completed using reference TRBV5-1 and TRBJ2-1, is KAGVTQTPRYLIKTRGQQVTLSCSPISGHRSVSWYQQTPGQGLQFLFEYFSETQRNKGNFPGRFSGRQFSNSRSEMNVSTLELGDSALYLCASSLSPPLEQFFGPGTRLTVL.

A single count supports this clone. The rearrangement uses TRBV7-6 and TRBJ2-1; D call uncertain. The CDR3 is 12 residues long. Germline CDR1 SGHVS, CDR2 FNYEAQ. V was shortened by 0 bases and J by 5 bases, with 2 bases between the two germline ends. The CDR3 DNA reads as TGTGCCAGCAGCTTAGCCAACAATGAGCAGTTCTTC. It codes for CASSLANNEQFF. Variable domain in full (rest from reference TRBV7-6 and TRBJ2-1): GAGVSQSPRYKVTKRGQDVALRCDPISGHVSLYWYRQALGQGPEFLTYFNYEAQQDKSGLPNDRFSAERPEGSISTLTIQRTEQRDSAMYRCASSLANNEQFFGPGTRLTVL.

The chain couples TRBV19 to TRBJ2-1; TRBD1 matches 7 bases. Unmatched junction bases numbered 2, after V lost 1 base and J lost 5 bases. CDR3 length equals 14 residues. Germline CDR1 LNHDA, CDR2 SQIVND (reference sequence). CDR3 loop: CASSIVQGHNEQFF. The DNA of the CDR3 is TGTGCCAGTAGTATAGTACAGGGGCACAATGAGCAGTTCTTC.

V and J are TRBV12-5 and TRBJ2-3, with D perhaps matching TRBD2 (6 bases). Germline CDR1 LGHNT, CDR2 FRNRAP. V shed 1 base and J shed 0 bases, with 8 bases lying between them. This CDR3 spans 15 amino acids. In DNA, the CDR3 is TGTGCTAGTGGTTTGGACGGGACTAGCACAGATACGCAGTATTTT. Encoded protein: CASGLDGTSTDTQYF.

The chain recombines TRBV18 with TRBJ1-2; D unresolved. This CDR3 region has 14 residues. The germline gives CDR1 KGHSH, CDR2 LQKENI. Trimming cost V 3 bases and J 4 bases, with 12 bases left between them. The CDR3 nucleotides are TGTGCCAGCTCACCTCTTCAGGATCTCTATGGCTACACCTTC. Translation gives CASSPLQDLYGYTF.

The genes are TRBV5-5 and TRBJ2-7, with 11 bases aligning to TRBD1. V lost 7 bases and J lost 4; bases outside the gene matches: 7. Germline CDR1 and CDR2: SGHKS and YYEKEE (reference sequence). CDR3 length: 14 residues. DNA of the CDR3: TGTGCCAGCGGACCGGACAGGGGGCTTTACGAGCAGTACGTC. Translation gives CASGPDRGLYEQYV.

The genes are TRBV11-3 and TRBJ1-6, with D possibly matching TRBD1 (6 bases). CDR1 SGHNT and CDR2 YENEEA come from the germline V gene. This CDR3 is 19 amino acids long. Trimming took off 4 bases at V and 0 bases at J, with 19 bases between the two ends. CDR3: CASSSTGGAESSYNSPLHF. CDR3 bases: TGTGCCAGCAGCTCCACGGGGGGGGCTGAGAGCTCCTATAATTCACCCCTCCACTTT.

The chain carries TRBV10-3 and TRBJ2-1; TRBD2 agrees at 11 bases. The CDR3 has 16 amino acids. Germline trimming cut 3 bases from V and 10 bases from J; bases unmatched to any gene: 11. Germline V lookup: CDR1 ENHRY, CDR2 SYGVKD. CDR3 sequence: CAISDQTSGAEGEQFF. DNA for the CDR3: TGTGCCATCAGTGACCAGACTAGCGGGGCAGAAGGGGAGCAGTTCTTC.

This sequence joins TRBV5-1 and TRBJ2-4; D gene unclear. The germline CDR1 and CDR2 sequences are SGHRS and YFSETQ. This CDR3 spans 12 amino acids. V was shortened by 7 bases and J by 6 bases, with 11 bases between the two germline ends. CDR3 sequence reads: CASSPDINIQYF. CDR3 bases: TGCGCCAGCTCTCCAGATATAAACATTCAGTACTTC.

The rearrangement uses TRBV6-5 and TRBJ2-3; D not certain. The germline V and J ends were trimmed by 0 bases and 5 bases, with 9 bases remaining between them. In germline, CDR1 is MNHEY, CDR2 SVGAGI. The CDR3 extends over 14 amino acids. The DNA for the CDR3 is TGTGCCAGCAGTTACTCTGGCTCTCTAGATACGCAGTATTTT. Protein sequence: CASSYSGSLDTQYF.

The chain has TRBV27 and TRBJ1-5; the match to TRBD1 covers 8 bases. V lost 0 bases, J lost 6 bases, and 4 bases stayed unmatched. Germline V gene data show CDR1 as MNHEY and CDR2 as SMNVEV (reference sequence). This CDR3 has 15 residues. The DNA of the CDR3 is TGTGCCAGCAGTTTATCCGGACAGGGCTTTCAGCCCCAGCATTTT. This sequence encodes CASSLSGQGFQPQHF.

The chain is built from TRBV11-1 and TRBJ2-7; D is unresolved. The CDR3 has 14 residues. V was shortened by 1 base and J by 0 bases, with 7 bases between the two germline ends. Germline V gene lookup returns CDR1 SGHAT and CDR2 FQDESV (reference sequence). Here the CDR3 reads CASSLGGSSYEQYV. In DNA form, the CDR3 reads TGTGCCAGCAGCTTAGGAGGTAGCTCCTACGAGCAGTACGTC.

The CDR3 DNA is TGTGCCAGCAGCCGTTGGCGGAGCACTAGCACAGATACGCAGTATTTT. It encodes CASSRWRSTSTDTQYF. The chain employs TRBV7-2 and TRBJ2-3; D ambiguous. Looked up from germline, CDR1 is SGHTA and CDR2 is FQGNSA. This CDR3 contains 16 residues. Trimming cost V 5 bases and J 0 bases, with 15 bases left between them.

The J gene is TRBJ1-4, the V gene TRBV9; 9 bases align to TRBD1. The CDR3 extends over 16 amino acids. The trim removed 4 bases at V and 0 bases at J, leaving 4 bases unmatched. Germline V gene data show CDR1 as SGDLS and CDR2 as YYNGEE. Written as DNA, the CDR3 is TGTGCCAGCAGCCCGGGACAGGGAACAACTAATGAAAAACTGTTTTTT. Translated, it gives CASSPGQGTTNEKLFF.

V usage is TRBV5-1 and J usage is TRBJ2-3; D is unresolved. The ends were cut back, 4 bases at V and 0 bases at J, with 15 bases in the middle. Germline CDR1 and CDR2: SGHRS and YFSETQ. This CDR3 is 16 amino acids long. In DNA, the CDR3 is TGCGCCAGCAGCCCATTTTCACTCTCTAGCACAGATACGCAGTATTTT. Protein sequence: CASSPFSLSSTDTQYF.

The chain employs TRBV2 and TRBJ1-1, with unresolved D. This CDR3 is built from 11 residues. Germline CDR1 SNHLY, CDR2 FYNNEI. V shed 4 bases and J shed 5 bases, with 5 bases lying between them. CDR3 sequence (DNA): TGTGCCAGCAGTGGGCAGACTGAAGCTTTCTTT. This codes for CASSGQTEAFF.

The genes are TRBV5-6 and TRBJ1-5, with unresolved D. Deletions cut 7 bases from V and 6 bases from J, with 17 bases between. Germline loops: CDR1 SGHDT, CDR2 YYEEEE. This CDR3 is built from 14 residues. In DNA, the CDR3 is TGTGCCAGCTCGGGGAGGAGGGCCACTCAGCCCCAGCATTTT. It is translated as CASSGRRATQPQHF.

This sequence joins TRBV27 and TRBJ2-6; D is possibly TRBD1 (6 bases). This CDR3 has 20 amino acids. CDR1 and CDR2 from the germline V gene are MNHEY and SMNVEV (reference sequence). V was trimmed by 7 bases and J by 0 bases, leaving 25 bases between them. CDR3 sequence reads: CASTNRATHLTGSGANVLTF. CDR3 DNA sequence: TGTGCCAGCACAAACAGGGCAACCCACTTAACAGGCTCTGGGGCCAACGTCCTGACTTTC.

The rearrangement uses TRBV4-3 and TRBJ1-2, with D possibly matching TRBD1 (6 bases). Trimming took off 3 bases at V and 4 bases at J, with 15 bases between the two ends. The germline V gene encodes CDR1 LGHNA and CDR2 YSLEER. The CDR3 length is 15 residues. In DNA, the CDR3 is TGCGCCAGCAGCCAGAGGACGGGAGGGGGCTATGGCTACACCTTC. It codes for CASSQRTGGGYGYTF.